This entry lists 27 T cell receptor beta chains sequenced from one sample in a study of T cell responses to AZD1222 COVID-19 vaccine. Only in-frame clones appear in the TCRdb table, and some are missing; sequencing was by immunoSEQ multiplex PCR. The sample holds 150,000 to 200,000 clones; around 90% are singletons and the top ten take around 1.8%. The sequencing used peripheral blood, collected on day 0 of AZD1222 vaccination. The receptors come from an adult in good health.

CDR3 protein: CASSLARTYTGELFF. CDR3 DNA: TGTGCCAGCAGCTTAGCGCGGACATACACCGGGGAGCTGTTTTTT. The V call is TRBV7-9, the J call TRBJ2-2; perhaps TRBD1 as D (5 bases). V lost 0 bases and J lost 3, with 8 bases in between. The CDR3 is 15 amino acids. Per germline, CDR1 SEHNR and CDR2 FQNEAQ (reference sequence).

The chain couples TRBV30 to TRBJ1-2; D is undetermined. Between the trimmed V and J ends, which lost 8 bases and 5 bases, there was a span of 24 bases. This CDR3 spans 15 amino acids. CDR1 is GTSNPN, CDR2 SVGIG, per germline (reference sequence). As DNA, the CDR3 is TGTGCCCTCTCAGCGTACACTGGGGTTTTATATGGCTACACCTTC. As protein: CALSAYTGVLYGYTF. The complete variable domain, with remaining parts taken from reference TRBV30 and TRBJ1-2, reads SQTIHQWPATLVQPVGSPLSLECTVEGTSNPNLYWYRQAAGRGLQLLFYSVGIGQISSEVPQNLSASRPQDRQFILSSKKLLLSDSGFYLCALSAYTGVLYGYTFGSGTRLTVV.

The V call is TRBV6-5, the J call TRBJ2-3, with D tentatively TRBD2 (6 bases). This CDR3 has 13 amino acids. Looked up from germline, CDR1 is MNHEY and CDR2 is SVGAGI. V was pared by 6 bases and J by 4 bases, with 11 bases between. CDR3 sequence: CASREGPADTQYF. In DNA form, the CDR3 reads TGTGCCAGCAGGGAGGGCCCCGCAGATACGCAGTATTTT.

J is TRBJ2-7 and V is TRBV29-1, with D uncertain. Germline V gene sequence: CDR1 SQVTM, CDR2 ANQGSEA. This CDR3 contains 11 residues. Trimming cost V 5 bases and J 4 bases, with 9 bases left between them. The CDR3 loop reads CSVIIVYEQYF. CDR3 DNA sequence: TGCAGCGTTATTATCGTTTACGAGCAGTACTTC.

The rearrangement joins TRBV28 to TRBJ2-3; TRBD2 matches 7 bases. Germline V gives CDR1 MDHEN, CDR2 SYDVKM. Trimming took 6 bases from V and 7 from J; bases not matched to a gene: 10. The CDR3 sequence is 14 residues long. CDR3 region: CASSPALAANTQYF. CDR3 nucleotide sequence: TGTGCCAGCAGCCCTGCCCTAGCGGCGAATACGCAGTATTTT.

The DNA of the CDR3 is TGCGCCAGCAGCTTGGTGACGGGGGCTCAGTCACCCCTCCACTTT. This encodes CASSLVTGAQSPLHF. V and J are TRBV5-1 and TRBJ1-6, with D maybe TRBD1 (6 bases). V dropped 0 bases and J dropped 10 bases, with 14 bases sitting between them. Germline assignment: CDR1 SGHRS and CDR2 YFSETQ. The CDR3 spans 15 residues. The whole variable domain, filled in from reference TRBV5-1 and TRBJ1-6, reads KAGVTQTPRYLIKTRGQQVTLSCSPISGHRSVSWYQQTPGQGLQFLFEYFSETQRNKGNFPGRFSGRQFSNSRSEMNVSTLELGDSALYLCASSLVTGAQSPLHFGNGTRLTVT.

The chain joins TRBV6-2 or TRBV6-3 to TRBJ2-1, with TRBD2 identical over 9 bases. Germline CDR1 is MNHEY and CDR2 is SVGEGT. With V trimmed by 5 bases and J by 4 bases, 6 bases remained unmatched. CDR3 length: 15 amino acids. CDR3 DNA: TGTGCCAGCAGTACAGGGACTAGCAGGTACAATGAGCAGTTCTTC. Encoded protein: CASSTGTSRYNEQFF.

This chain connects TRBV18 to TRBJ1-3; a possible D gene is TRBD1 (6 bases). Germline CDR1 reads KGHSH; CDR2 reads LQKENI. The CDR3 is 17 residues long. Trimming pared 2 bases from V and 2 bases from J, leaving 16 bases between. CDR3 nucleotides: TGTGCCAGCTCACCATTTCAGGGGAGTGGAACTGGAAACACCATATATTTT. Protein: CASSPFQGSGTGNTIYF.

The rearrangement links TRBV7-8 to TRBJ1-5; 10 bases align to TRBD1. V was pared by 0 bases and J by 5 bases, with 1 base of the junction left unmatched. Per germline, CDR1 SGHVS and CDR2 FQNEAQ. CDR3 length: 15 residues. The CDR3 nucleotides read TGTGCCAGCAGCTTAGCGGGGACAGGGGATCAGCCCCAGCATTTT. As protein: CASSLAGTGDQPQHF.

This clone was seen once. The chain carries TRBV30 and TRBJ1-6, with D tentatively TRBD1 (6 bases). The CDR3 totals 14 residues. The germline V gene encodes CDR1 GTSNPN and CDR2 SVGIG (reference sequence). The germline V and J ends were trimmed by 4 bases and 7 bases, with 14 bases remaining between them. DNA of the CDR3: TGTGCCTGGACCGAGGGGGGGGCAAATTCACCCCTCCACTTT. Amino acids: CAWTEGGANSPLHF. The full variable domain, with the rest looked up from reference TRBV30 and TRBJ1-6, is SQTIHQWPATLVQPVGSPLSLECTVEGTSNPNLYWYRQAAGRGLQLLFYSVGIGQISSEVPQNLSASRPQDRQFILSSKKLLLSDSGFYLCAWTEGGANSPLHFGNGTRLTVT.

The chain uses TRBV30 and TRBJ1-1; 8 bases agree with TRBD1. The CDR3 loop spans 16 amino acids. Germline V gives CDR1 GTSNPN, CDR2 SVGIG (reference sequence). V was pared by 4 bases and J by 1 base, with 11 bases of the junction left unmatched. For the CDR3, the DNA is TGTGCCTGGATAATTTGGGCAGGGGGCGCGAACACTGAAGCTTTCTTT. Translated: CAWIIWAGGANTEAFF.

J is TRBJ2-7 and V is TRBV6-5; 8 bases map to TRBD1. The length of the CDR3 is 15 residues. Germline lookup yields CDR1 MNHEY and CDR2 SVGAGI. J lost 3 bases, V lost 6 bases, and 10 bases had no gene match. CDR3 sequence: CASSWNSGQGYEQYF. In DNA, the CDR3 is TGTGCCAGCAGCTGGAACAGCGGACAGGGCTACGAGCAGTACTTC.

V gene TRBV7-2 combines with J gene TRBJ1-3; D is undetermined. The germline CDR1 and CDR2 sequences are SGHTA and FQGNSA. Trimming took 4 bases from V and 8 from J, leaving 6 bases between them. The CDR3 contains 11 residues. The CDR3 sequence is CASSSLDTIYF. The CDR3 nucleotides read TGTGCCAGCAGCTCCCTGGACACCATATATTTT.

In its sample, this clone was seen a few times. This sequence joins TRBV5-1 and TRBJ1-6, with 9 bases that match TRBD1. Germline V lookup: CDR1 SGHRS, CDR2 YFSETQ. This CDR3 is 16 amino acids long. The V gene end was trimmed by 4 bases and the J gene end by 6 bases; junction bases not matched to a gene: 8. This CDR3 reads CASSIAGTGSNSPLHF. As DNA, the CDR3 is TGCGCCAGCAGCATTGCCGGGACAGGGTCTAATTCACCCCTCCACTTT.

This clone was seen just once. V gene TRBV28 combines with J gene TRBJ1-1; 7 bases match TRBD1. CDR1 MDHEN and CDR2 SYDVKM come from the germline V gene. Germline trimming cut 5 bases from V and 0 bases from J; bases unmatched to any gene: 15. The CDR3 runs to 18 residues. The CDR3 is CASSGFSRDRPLNTEAFF. The DNA for the CDR3 is TGTGCCAGCAGTGGATTTTCCCGGGACAGACCTTTGAACACTGAAGCTTTCTTT. Supplemented by reference TRBV28 and TRBJ1-1, the full variable domain reads DVKVTQSSRYLVKRTGEKVFLECVQDMDHENMFWYRQDPGLGLRLIYFSYDVKMKEKGDIPEGYSVSREKKERFSLILESASTNQTSMYLCASSGFSRDRPLNTEAFFGQGTRLTVV.

The rearrangement uses TRBV20-1 and TRBJ1-1; D is perhaps TRBD1 (5 bases). CDR1 is DFQATT and CDR2 is SNEGSKA in the germline V gene (reference sequence). CDR3 length equals 18 residues. V shed 3 bases and J shed 6 bases, with 29 bases lying between them. CDR3: CSASSPRQGPRGPAEAFF. In nucleotides, the CDR3 is TGCAGTGCTAGTTCCCCTCGGCAGGGCCCGCGAGGGCCCGCTGAAGCTTTCTTT.

In nucleotides, the CDR3 is TGTGCCAGCCTCAGGGGCGCGAACACCGGGGAGCTGTTTTTT. Protein: CASLRGANTGELFF. V is TRBV14 and J is TRBJ2-2; D is perhaps TRBD1 (6 bases). V lost 8 bases, J lost 0 bases, and 10 bases lay in between. CDR1 SGHDN and CDR2 FVKESK come from the germline V gene. The CDR3 covers 14 residues.

The chain is built from TRBV9 and TRBJ1-2; D is undetermined. The length of the CDR3 is 13 residues. V shed 3 bases and J shed 2 bases, with 8 bases lying between them. The germline V gene has CDR1 SGDLS and CDR2 YYNGEE. The CDR3 here is CASSGTANYGYTF. Here the CDR3 DNA reads TGTGCCAGCAGCGGGACGGCCAACTATGGCTACACCTTC.

The DNA of the CDR3 is TGCGCCAGCAGCCGAGCCGGGACAGGGGATAATTCCTACGAGCAGTACTTC. Its protein is CASSRAGTGDNSYEQYF. The V gene is TRBV4-1, the J gene TRBJ2-7; 10 nucleotides align to TRBD1. V was pared by 4 bases and J by 1 base, with 10 bases of the junction left unmatched. The germline CDR1 and CDR2 sequences are MGHRA and YSYEKL. The CDR3 is 17 residues long.

This chain uses TRBV15 with TRBJ2-1; D perhaps matches TRBD2 (5 bases). Looked up from germline, CDR1 is LNHNV and CDR2 is YYDKDF (reference sequence). V lost 0 bases and J 10 bases, leaving 16 bases between the germline ends. The CDR3 runs to 15 residues. CDR3 nucleotide sequence: TGTGCCACCAGCAGAGATAGATCCCTAGCCAAGGAGCAGTTCTTC. The encoded protein is CATSRDRSLAKEQFF.

This sequence joins TRBV5-4 and TRBJ2-4; perhaps D is TRBD1 or TRBD2 (6 bases each). CDR1 is SGHNT, CDR2 YYREEE, per germline (reference sequence). This CDR3 is 16 amino acids long. V shed 0 bases and J shed 0 bases, with 10 bases lying between them. The CDR3 DNA follows: TGTGCCAGCAGCTTGGGGGGGGCTCTAGCCAAAAACATTCAGTACTTC. This translates into CASSLGGALAKNIQYF.

This chain connects TRBV5-1 to TRBJ2-4; the D gene is possibly TRBD1 (7 bases). The CDR3 loop spans 15 amino acids. Germline V CDR1 and CDR2: SGHRS, YFSETQ. V was trimmed by 7 bases and J by 2 bases, leaving 16 bases between them. CDR3 sequence reads: CASARGAGPKNIQYF. CDR3 nucleotide sequence: TGCGCCAGCGCCAGGGGGGCAGGGCCCAAAAACATTCAGTACTTC.

This sequence joins TRBV6-2 or TRBV6-3 and TRBJ2-7; the match to TRBD2 covers 8 bases. Trimming took 0 bases from V and 5 from J; bases not matched to a gene: 0. Germline CDR1 reads MNHEY; CDR2 reads SVGEGT. This CDR3 region has 13 residues. As DNA, the CDR3 is TGTGCCAGCAGTTACTCGACTAGCGACGAGCAGTACTTC. This translates into CASSYSTSDEQYF.

The chain is built from TRBV6-2 or TRBV6-3 and TRBJ1-4, with TRBD1 as a possible D gene (6 bases). With 4 bases removed from V and 2 bases from J, the gap between germline ends came to 11 bases. From germline, CDR1 is MNHEY and CDR2 SVGEGT. The CDR3 extends over 15 amino acids. CDR3 bases: TGTGCCAGCAGTTCCGGACAGAATACTAATGAAAAACTGTTTTTT. Its translation is CASSSGQNTNEKLFF.

This clone was detected a few times. V and J are TRBV4-1 and TRBJ1-4, with 7 positions matching TRBD1. V was pared by 5 bases and J by 7 bases, with 7 bases of the junction left unmatched. CDR1 is MGHRA, CDR2 YSYEKL, per germline. The CDR3 is made up of 14 amino acids. The CDR3 region is CASSITTGVEKLFF. DNA of the CDR3: TGCGCCAGCAGCATTACCACAGGGGTTGAAAAACTGTTTTTT.

V gene TRBV7-2 combines with J gene TRBJ2-7; 11 positions agree with TRBD2. Germline V CDR1 and CDR2: SGHTA, FQGNSA. V gave up 4 bases and J gave up 4 bases; unmatched junction bases: 6. This CDR3 has 15 amino acids. CDR3 residues: CASSSPWTSGYEQYF. The CDR3, as DNA: TGTGCCAGCAGCTCTCCATGGACTAGCGGGTACGAGCAGTACTTC.

The chain combines TRBV4-3 with TRBJ2-7; TRBD1 matches at 7 bases. The CDR3 consists of 16 residues. Germline loops: CDR1 LGHNA, CDR2 YSLEER. The J segment lost 5 bases and the V segment lost 0 bases, leaving 10 bases of the junction unmatched. CDR3 sequence: CASSQEWAGGRHEQYF. DNA for the CDR3: TGCGCCAGCAGCCAAGAATGGGCAGGGGGTAGGCACGAGCAGTACTTC.